This is a list of T cell receptor beta chains from one sample in a study of sequential checkpoint blockade in melanoma. TCRdb's copy holds only in-frame clones and misses some; the assay was immunoSEQ multiplex PCR. The sample yields about 12,000 clones, approximately 25% seen once. The starting material was tumor tissue (inferred from file names), obtained from a patient given nivolumab and ipilimumab in sequence. The receptors stem from a human donor with melanoma. The CDR3 runs from the conserved cysteine through the conserved F or W. The D gene is left open where the match is weak. Some rows mark clone size as missing; the rest say once, few, many or name a class of expanded clone.

V	length	D	J	size	DNA	CDR3
TRBV11-3	16	TRBD1	TRBJ2-2	many	TGTGCCAGCAGCTTTAGGGGGACAGGGAATACCGGGGAGCTGTTTTTT	CASSFRGTGNTGELFF
TRBV12-2	14	NA	TRBJ1-1	NA	TGTGCCAGTGTCCTGGGTCCTGCGAACACTGAAGCTTTCTTT	CASVLGPANTEAFF
TRBV5-1	16	TRBD1	TRBJ1-1	NA	TGCGCCAGCAGCCTAACTAGACAGGGCATGAACACTGAAGCTTTCTTT	CASSLTRQGMNTEAFF
TRBV28	15	TRBD2	TRBJ2-3	NA	TGTGCCAGCAGTTCCCAGCGGGGGAGCACAGATACGCAGTATTTT	CASSSQRGSTDTQYF
TRBV5-1	16	TRBD1	TRBJ1-3	NA	TGCGCCAGCAGCTTGTGGGACAGAACGTCTGGAAACACCATATATTTT	CASSLWDRTSGNTIYF
TRBV25-1	13	TRBD1	TRBJ2-3	NA	TGTGCCATTACCCGGGACAGAGAAGATACGCAGTATTTT	CAITRDREDTQYF
TRBV10-3	16	TRBD2	TRBJ2-3	few	TGTGCCATCAGTGAGTCGACTAGCGGCCTCACAGATACGCAGTATTTT	CAISESTSGLTDTQYF
TRBV11-3	18	TRBD1	TRBJ1-2	many	TGTGCCAGCAGCCAAGTTCCCCCGTCGGACAGGATAGGGCAAGGCTACACCTTC	CASSQVPPSDRIGQGYTF
TRBV6-8	12	NA	TRBJ1-4	NA	TGTGCCAGCAGTCAGCTTAATGAAAAACTGTTTTTT	CASSQLNEKLFF
TRBV6-7	11	NA	TRBJ1-6	medium-sized	TGTGCCAGCAGTGAATTGTCACCCCTCCACTTT	CASSELSPLHF
TRBV11-3	17	TRBD2	TRBJ2-2	many	TGTGCCAGCAGCCGGGGACTAGCGGGGGGCTCTCCCGGGGAGCTGTTTTTT	CASSRGLAGGSPGELFF
TRBV6-8	14	NA	TRBJ1-4	many	TGTGCCATCAGTCAGGACAGCGCCTATGAAAAACTGTTTTTT	CAISQDSAYEKLFF
TRBV11-3	15	NA	TRBJ2-7	many	TGTGCCAGCAGCTTAGGGACGCTGGGGGCCTACGAGCAGTACTTC	CASSLGTLGAYEQYF
TRBV16	11	NA	TRBJ1-3	NA	TGTGCCAGCAGCCACGGCGACACCATATATTTT	CASSHGDTIYF
TRBV28	15	TRBD1	TRBJ1-2	many	TGTGCCAGCAGTCCGCGGGACAGACCCGCCTATGGCTACACCTTC	CASSPRDRPAYGYTF
TRBV28	15	NA	TRBJ2-3	NA	TGTGCCAGCAGTTTAAGGGGGTCTGGCACAGATACGCAGTATTTT	CASSLRGSGTDTQYF
TRBV9	14	NA	TRBJ2-3	NA	TGTGCCAGCAGTGAACGACAGGCGACAGATACGCAGTATTTT	CASSERQATDTQYF
TRBV14	15	NA	TRBJ2-2	NA	TGTGCCAGCAGCCAAGTGGGCCTCCCAGCCGGGGAGCTGTTTTTT	CASSQVGLPAGELFF
TRBV29-1	13	NA	TRBJ1-1	many	TGCAGCGGAACTGGCACAGTGAACACTGAAGCTTTCTTT	CSGTGTVNTEAFF
TRBV6-8	13	NA	TRBJ1-2	few	TGTGCCAGCACCTACCCTTATAACTATGGCTACACCTTC	CASTYPYNYGYTF
TRBV10-3	16	NA	TRBJ2-5	NA	TGTGCCATCAGTGAGTCGGCTGGACCAGGCCAAGAGACCCAGTACTTC	CAISESAGPGQETQYF
TRBV11-3	14	NA	TRBJ1-2	many	TGTGCCAGCAGCCAAATAGGGGTTAGGTATGGCTACACCTTC	CASSQIGVRYGYTF
TRBV19	18	NA	TRBJ2-6	NA	TGTGCCAGTAGTATAGGATACAGGGTGAGCTCTGGGGCCAACGTCCTGACTTTC	CASSIGYRVSSGANVLTF
TRBV1	14	NA	TRBJ1-1	NA	TGCGCCAGCAGCCAATACAGGGGTTACACTGAAGCTTTCTTT	CASSQYRGYTEAFF
TRBV12-5	13	NA	TRBJ1-2	few	TGTGCCAGCGGGGGAAACAGGGCGTATGGCTACACCTTC	CASGGNRAYGYTF
TRBV9	16	TRBD2	TRBJ2-3	many	TGTGCCAGCAGCGGTACTAGCGGGGGGGCCGCAGATACGCAGTATTTT	CASSGTSGGAADTQYF
TRBV5-1	14	NA	TRBJ1-2	NA	TGCGCCAGCAGCGTGGCGTCCCCTGACTATGGCTACACCTTC	CASSVASPDYGYTF
TRBV18	14	NA	TRBJ1-2	few	TGTGCCAGCTCACCTCCGGGCCTTCCCTATGGCTACACCTTC	CASSPPGLPYGYTF
TRBV11-3	16	TRBD2	TRBJ2-1	few	TGTGCCAGCAGCTTAGACAGCGGGGGGGCGGCCAATGAGCAGTTCTTC	CASSLDSGGAANEQFF
TRBV28	20	TRBD2	TRBJ2-5	NA	TGTGCCACCCGAGTCAGGGTAGCGGGGGGGCCGGGACTGTACCAAGAGACCCAGTACTTC	CATRVRVAGGPGLYQETQYF
TRBV18	14	NA	TRBJ2-1	NA	TGTGCCAGCCACGAGACGTCAACCTACAATGAGCAGTTCTTC	CASHETSTYNEQFF
TRBV9	15	TRBD2	TRBJ2-1	few	TGTGCCAGCAGTGAAACGCTAGCGGGGATGAATGAGCAGTTCTTC	CASSETLAGMNEQFF
TRBV6-8	12	NA	TRBJ2-1	few	TGTGCCAGCAGTTACGCCGGGAATGAGCAGTTCTTC	CASSYAGNEQFF